Listed below are T cell receptor beta chains from one sample, sequenced in a study of cytomegalovirus exposure and HLA in healthy donors. The method was immunoSEQ multiplex PCR; TCRdb's version includes in-frame clones alone and lacks a portion of them. The sample contains roughly 100,000 clones, 60% to 80% of which appear only once. What was sequenced was PBMCs. Source of these receptors: a boy aged 10-17 years in good health and CMV-seronegative. The CDR3 runs from the conserved cysteine through the conserved F or W. D genes are given only for firm matches. Size is stated for part of the rows, as once, few or many counts, or as a class when the clone is expanded.

v_gene: TRBV10-3
j_gene: TRBJ2-7
abundance: -
d_gene: TRBD2
CDR3nt: TGTGCCATCAGTGACGGACTCGGCGGGAGAGTCTCCTACGAGCAGTACTTC
CDR3aa: CAISDGLGGRVSYEQYF

v_gene: TRBV7-3
j_gene: TRBJ1-1
abundance: -
d_gene: TRBD1
CDR3nt: TGTGCCAGCAGCTTGGTACCGGGACAGGGGGCTGAAGCTTTCTTT
CDR3aa: CASSLVPGQGAEAFF

v_gene: TRBV11-2
j_gene: TRBJ2-2
abundance: -
d_gene: -
CDR3nt: TGTGCCAGCAGCTTCGGACAGAGGTACACCGGGGAGCTGTTTTTT
CDR3aa: CASSFGQRYTGELFF

v_gene: TRBV6-5
j_gene: TRBJ1-2
abundance: -
d_gene: TRBD1
CDR3nt: TGTGCCAGCAGGGAACAGGGGTTCTATGGCTACACCTTC
CDR3aa: CASREQGFYGYTF

v_gene: TRBV4-1
j_gene: TRBJ2-7
abundance: -
d_gene: -
CDR3nt: TGCGCCAGCAGCCAACACGTATCGGAGCTCTACGAGCAGTACTTC
CDR3aa: CASSQHVSELYEQYF

v_gene: TRBV6-6
j_gene: TRBJ1-1
abundance: -
d_gene: TRBD1
CDR3nt: TGTGCCAGCTGGGCACAGGGGTCGGGCACTGAAGCTTTCTTT
CDR3aa: CASWAQGSGTEAFF

v_gene: TRBV6-5
j_gene: TRBJ2-7
abundance: -
d_gene: TRBD2
CDR3nt: TGTGCCAGCAGTCCCGAGGGCGGGGGGCAATCTCAGTACTTC
CDR3aa: CASSPEGGGQSQYF

v_gene: TRBV6-6
j_gene: TRBJ2-7
abundance: -
d_gene: -
CDR3nt: TGTGCCAGCCGAAAACGGGGGTCCTACGAGCAGTACTTC
CDR3aa: CASRKRGSYEQYF

v_gene: TRBV5-1
j_gene: TRBJ2-6
abundance: -
d_gene: -
CDR3nt: TGCGCCAGCAGCACTTTCGGCTCTGGGGCCAACGTCCTGACTTTC
CDR3aa: CASSTFGSGANVLTF

v_gene: TRBV9
j_gene: TRBJ2-7
abundance: -
d_gene: TRBD1
CDR3nt: TGTGCCAGCAGCGTAAGGACAGGGGCCTACGAGCAGTACTTC
CDR3aa: CASSVRTGAYEQYF

v_gene: TRBV2
j_gene: TRBJ1-2
abundance: few
d_gene: TRBD1
CDR3nt: TGTGCCAGCTGGGCAGGGGGAACCTATGGCTACACCTTC
CDR3aa: CASWAGGTYGYTF

v_gene: TRBV6-1
j_gene: TRBJ1-2
abundance: -
d_gene: -
CDR3nt: TGTGCCAGCAACCGACAGCTTGGCTACACCTTC
CDR3aa: CASNRQLGYTF

v_gene: TRBV7-3
j_gene: TRBJ1-1
abundance: -
d_gene: TRBD1
CDR3nt: TGTGCCAGCAGCTTGACAGGGTTGAGCACTGAAGCTTTCTTT
CDR3aa: CASSLTGLSTEAFF

v_gene: TRBV28
j_gene: TRBJ1-5
abundance: few
d_gene: -
CDR3nt: TGTGCCAGCAGTTCCCTGAGCAATCAGCCCCAGCATTTT
CDR3aa: CASSSLSNQPQHF

v_gene: TRBV28
j_gene: TRBJ1-4
abundance: -
d_gene: -
CDR3nt: TGTGCCAGCATATCGCGACTTGCAACTAATGAAAAACTGTTTTTT
CDR3aa: CASISRLATNEKLFF

v_gene: TRBV5-1
j_gene: TRBJ1-1
abundance: -
d_gene: TRBD1
CDR3nt: TGCGCCAGCAGCTCTCGAACAGGGGGGAACACTGAAGCTTTCTTT
CDR3aa: CASSSRTGGNTEAFF